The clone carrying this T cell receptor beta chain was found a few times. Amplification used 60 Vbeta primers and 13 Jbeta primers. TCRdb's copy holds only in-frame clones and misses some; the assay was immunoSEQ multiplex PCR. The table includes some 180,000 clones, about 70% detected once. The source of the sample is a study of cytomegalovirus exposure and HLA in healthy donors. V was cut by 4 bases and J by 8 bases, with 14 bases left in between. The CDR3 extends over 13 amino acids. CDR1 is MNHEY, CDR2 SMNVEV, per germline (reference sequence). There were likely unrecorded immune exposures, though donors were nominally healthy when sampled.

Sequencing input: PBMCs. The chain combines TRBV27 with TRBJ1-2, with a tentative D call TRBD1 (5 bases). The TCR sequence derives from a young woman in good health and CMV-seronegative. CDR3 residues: CASSSQGLGGYTF. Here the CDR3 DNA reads TGTGCCAGCAGTTCTCAGGGATTGGGGGGCTACACCTTC.